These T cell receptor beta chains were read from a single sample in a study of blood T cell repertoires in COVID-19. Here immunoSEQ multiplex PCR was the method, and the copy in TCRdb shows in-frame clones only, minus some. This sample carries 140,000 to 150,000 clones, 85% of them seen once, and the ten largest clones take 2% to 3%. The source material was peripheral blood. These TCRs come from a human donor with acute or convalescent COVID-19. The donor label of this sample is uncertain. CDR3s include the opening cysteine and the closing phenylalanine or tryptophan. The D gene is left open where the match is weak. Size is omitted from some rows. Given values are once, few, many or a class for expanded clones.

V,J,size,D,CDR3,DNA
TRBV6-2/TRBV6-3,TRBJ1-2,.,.,CASSYVDRDKSF,TGTGCCAGCAGTTACGTTGACCGGGACAAGTCATTC
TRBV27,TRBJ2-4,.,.,CASSLRGAKNIQYF,TGTGCCAGCAGCCTTCGAGGGGCCAAAAACATTCAGTACTTC
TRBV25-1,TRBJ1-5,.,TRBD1,CASSGQGGGRNQPQHF,TGTGCCAGCAGTGGCCAAGGAGGGGGCAGGAATCAGCCCCAGCATTTT
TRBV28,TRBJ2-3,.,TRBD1,CASSRGQANGDTQYF,TGTGCCAGCAGTCGGGGACAGGCTAATGGAGATACGCAGTATTTT
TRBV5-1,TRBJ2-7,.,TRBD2,CASSLAYGAGGPVHEQYF,TGCGCCAGCAGCTTGGCCTATGGAGCGGGGGGGCCTGTCCACGAGCAGTACTTC
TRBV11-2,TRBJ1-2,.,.,CARKPSGGLRGYGYTF,TGTGCCAGGAAGCCGTCCGGGGGGCTTAGGGGCTATGGCTACACCTTC
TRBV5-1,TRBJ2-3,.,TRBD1,CASSSGGADTQYF,TGCGCCAGCAGCTCAGGGGGAGCAGATACGCAGTATTTT
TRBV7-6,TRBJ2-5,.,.,CASSLVAETQYF,TGTGCCAGCAGCTTAGTAGCAGAGACCCAGTACTTC
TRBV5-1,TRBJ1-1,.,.,CASSLPAATNTEAFF,TGCGCCAGCAGCTTGCCCGCGGCTACGAACACTGAAGCTTTCTTT
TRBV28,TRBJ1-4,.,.,CASSLPQGVEKLFF,TGTGCCAGCAGTTTGCCCCAGGGTGTTGAAAAACTGTTTTTT
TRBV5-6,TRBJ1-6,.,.,CASSYAGKNSPLHF,TGTGCCAGCAGCTATGCAGGGAAAAATTCACCCCTCCACTTT
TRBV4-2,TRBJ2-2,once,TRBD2,CASSQDRLAGTNTGELFF,TGTGCCAGCAGCCAAGATCGATTAGCGGGAACGAACACCGGGGAGCTGTTTTTT
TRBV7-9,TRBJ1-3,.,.,CASSLTGVYSGNTIYF,TGTGCCAGCAGCTTAACGGGAGTTTACTCTGGAAACACCATATATTTT
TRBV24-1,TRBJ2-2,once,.,CATSFFTGELFF,TGTGCCACCAGTTTCTTCACCGGGGAGCTGTTTTTT
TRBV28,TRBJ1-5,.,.,CASSFYTLSYQPQHF,TGTGCCAGCAGTTTTTACACCTTATCTTATCAGCCCCAGCATTTT
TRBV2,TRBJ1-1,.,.,CASMGAENTEAFF,TGTGCCAGCATGGGGGCCGAGAACACTGAAGCTTTCTTT
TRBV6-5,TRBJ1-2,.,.,CASRPDSDYGYTF,TGTGCCAGCAGACCCGATAGTGACTATGGCTACACCTTC
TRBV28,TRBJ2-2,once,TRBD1,CASSSPGQARPPGELFF,TGTGCCAGCAGTTCCCCCGGACAGGCCCGACCTCCCGGGGAGCTGTTTTTT
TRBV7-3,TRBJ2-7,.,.,CASRPTYLLNEQYF,TGTGCCAGCAGGCCTACTTACCTTCTAAACGAGCAGTACTTC
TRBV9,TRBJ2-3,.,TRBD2,CASSLRQTSGSVGTDTQYF,TGTGCCAGCAGCCTCCGACAGACTAGCGGGAGCGTCGGCACAGATACGCAGTATTTT
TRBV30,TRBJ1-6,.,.,CAWSLSVAGAPSPLHF,TGTGCCTGGAGCCTTTCTGTTGCAGGTGCTCCTTCACCCCTCCACTTT
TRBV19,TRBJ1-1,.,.,CASTSVGGTEAFF,TGTGCCAGTACCAGTGTCGGGGGCACTGAAGCTTTCTTT
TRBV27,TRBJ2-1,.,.,CASSTYYNEQFF,TGTGCCAGCAGTACCTACTACAATGAGCAGTTCTTC
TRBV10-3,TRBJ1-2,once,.,CAIRQGADYGYTF,TGTGCCATCAGACAGGGCGCCGACTATGGCTACACCTTC
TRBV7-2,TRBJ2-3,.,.,CASSSSGWIDTQYF,TGTGCCAGCAGCTCTTCGGGTTGGATCGATACGCAGTATTTT
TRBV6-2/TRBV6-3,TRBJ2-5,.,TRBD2,CASSYPDSGRASEETQYF,TGTGCCAGCAGTTATCCCGATAGCGGGAGGGCCTCGGAAGAGACCCAGTACTTC
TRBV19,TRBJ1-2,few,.,CASSIADNYGYTF,TGTGCCAGTAGTATTGCAGATAACTATGGCTACACCTTC
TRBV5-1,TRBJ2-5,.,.,CASSLAIRAQETQYF,TGCGCCAGCAGCTTGGCCATCAGGGCACAAGAGACCCAGTACTTC
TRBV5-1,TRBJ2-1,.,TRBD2,CASSLELAREQFF,TGCGCCAGCAGCTTGGAACTAGCGAGGGAGCAGTTCTTC
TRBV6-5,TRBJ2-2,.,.,CASSYYLATGELFF,TGTGCCAGCAGTTACTACTTAGCCACCGGGGAGCTGTTTTTT
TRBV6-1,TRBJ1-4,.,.,CASSGGTRTTNEKLFF,TGTGCCAGCAGTGGGGGGACAAGAACAACTAATGAAAAACTGTTTTTT
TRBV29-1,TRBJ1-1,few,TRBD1,CSVGQGHTEAFF,TGCAGCGTTGGACAGGGGCACACTGAAGCTTTCTTT
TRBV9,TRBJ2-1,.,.,CASSVGGIVSYNEQFF,TGTGCCAGCAGCGTAGGCGGGATAGTATCCTACAATGAGCAGTTCTTC
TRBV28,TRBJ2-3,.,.,CASNSFPSTDTQYF,TGTGCCAGCAATAGCTTTCCTAGCACAGATACGCAGTATTTT
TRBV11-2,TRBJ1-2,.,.,CASSLARTANGYTF,TGTGCCAGCAGCTTAGCCCGGACAGCGAATGGCTACACCTTC
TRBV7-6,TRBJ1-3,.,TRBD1,CASSLGGTGGNTIYF,TGTGCCAGCAGCTTAGGGGGGACAGGGGGAAACACCATATATTTT
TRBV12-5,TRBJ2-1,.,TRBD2,CASGQQTLAGGLYNEQFF,TGTGCTAGTGGCCAACAAACCCTAGCGGGAGGGCTCTACAATGAGCAGTTCTTC
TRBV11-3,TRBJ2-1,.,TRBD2,CASSLNGGTKNEQFF,TGTGCCAGCAGCCTAAACGGGGGGACGAAAAATGAGCAGTTCTTC
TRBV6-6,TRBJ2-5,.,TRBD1,CASSRRGDRAQKETQYF,TGTGCCAGCAGTCGACGAGGGGACAGAGCTCAGAAAGAGACCCAGTACTTC
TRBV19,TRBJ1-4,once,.,CASSMGYAGDVDEKLFF,TGTGCCAGTAGTATGGGGTACGCAGGGGACGTTGATGAAAAACTGTTTTTT
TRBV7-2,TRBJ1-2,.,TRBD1,CASSPKTGGLNYGYTF,TGTGCCAGCAGCCCTAAAACAGGGGGTCTAAACTATGGCTACACCTTC
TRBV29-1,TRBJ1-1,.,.,CSVVGGRGSTEAFF,TGCAGCGTTGTGGGGGGGCGCGGCAGCACTGAAGCTTTCTTT
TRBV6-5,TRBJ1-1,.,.,CASHLTGAYTEAFF,TGTGCCAGCCACCTCACGGGTGCCTACACTGAAGCTTTCTTT
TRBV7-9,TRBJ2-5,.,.,CASSPRAGLGETQYF,TGTGCCAGCAGCCCTCGGGCGGGGCTGGGGGAGACCCAGTACTTC
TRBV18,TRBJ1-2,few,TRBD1,CASSTGQGGYGYTF,TGTGCCAGCTCAACAGGACAGGGAGGCTATGGCTACACCTTC
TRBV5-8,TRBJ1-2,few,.,CASSLALSRSYGYTF,TGTGCCAGCAGCTTGGCCCTGTCTCGTAGCTATGGCTACACCTTC